This TCR beta chain is drawn from a study of shared clonotypes between healthy human individuals. Overall study context: CD4 naive and memory got three plates each, CD8 naive two, CD8 memory one. General study points: The represented genetic and exposure-history diversity was limited by the small number of donors. Larger estimated richness was generally seen in naive subsets than in memory subsets.

Sequencing used immunoSEQ multiplex PCR; TCRdb keeps in-frame clones, though not all of them. Of some 790,000 clones in the sample, over 60% were seen once. This clone was picked up a small number of times. Its antigen is as yet unknown. The CDR3 totals 15 residues. Trimming took off 0 bases at V and 0 bases at J, with 6 bases between the two ends. Germline V gene data show CDR1 as SGHRS and CDR2 as YFSETQ. Input material: memory CD4+ T cells sorted from blood. Indicated subset: CD45RA-negative fraction. The V and J genes are TRBV5-1 and TRBJ1-4; D unclear. The receptor comes from a woman in her 30s in good health. CDR3 bases: TGCGCCAGCAGCTTGGTCGGGACAACTAATGAAAAACTGTTTTTT. Encoded protein: CASSLVGTTNEKLFF.